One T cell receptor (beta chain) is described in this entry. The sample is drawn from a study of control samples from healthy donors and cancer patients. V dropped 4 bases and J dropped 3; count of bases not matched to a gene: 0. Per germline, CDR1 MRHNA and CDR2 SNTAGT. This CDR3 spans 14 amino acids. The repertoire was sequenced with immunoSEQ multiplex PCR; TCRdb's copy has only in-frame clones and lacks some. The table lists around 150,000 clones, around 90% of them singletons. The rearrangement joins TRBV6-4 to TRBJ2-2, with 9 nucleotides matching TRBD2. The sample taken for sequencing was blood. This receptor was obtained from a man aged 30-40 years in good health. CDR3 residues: CASSASGDTGELFF. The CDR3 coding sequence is TGTGCCAGCAGTGCTAGCGGGGACACCGGGGAGCTGTTTTTT.